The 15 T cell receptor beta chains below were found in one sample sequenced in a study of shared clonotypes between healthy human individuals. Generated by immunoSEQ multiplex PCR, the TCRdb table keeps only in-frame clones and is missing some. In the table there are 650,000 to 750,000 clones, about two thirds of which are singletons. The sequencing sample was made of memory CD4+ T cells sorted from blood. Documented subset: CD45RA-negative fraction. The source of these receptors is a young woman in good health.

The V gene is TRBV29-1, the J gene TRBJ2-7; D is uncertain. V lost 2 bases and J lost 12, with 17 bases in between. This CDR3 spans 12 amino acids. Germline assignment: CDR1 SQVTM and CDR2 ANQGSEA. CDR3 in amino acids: CSVELGSLGLYF. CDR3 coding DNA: TGCAGCGTTGAATTGGGCAGCTTGGGTCTGTACTTC.

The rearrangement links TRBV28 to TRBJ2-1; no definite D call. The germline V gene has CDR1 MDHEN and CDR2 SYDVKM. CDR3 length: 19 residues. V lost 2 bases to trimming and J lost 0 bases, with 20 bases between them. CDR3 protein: CASSLRSALGIRSYNEQFF. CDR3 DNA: TGTGCCAGCAGTTTAAGAAGTGCTCTTGGCATTCGCTCCTACAATGAGCAGTTCTTC.

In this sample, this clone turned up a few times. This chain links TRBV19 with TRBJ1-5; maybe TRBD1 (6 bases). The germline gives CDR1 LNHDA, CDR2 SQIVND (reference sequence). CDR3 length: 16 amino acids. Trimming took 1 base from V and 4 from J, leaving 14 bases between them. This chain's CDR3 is CASSIGVQGRNQPQHF. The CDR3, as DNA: TGTGCCAGTAGTATAGGGGTACAGGGTAGGAATCAGCCCCAGCATTTT.

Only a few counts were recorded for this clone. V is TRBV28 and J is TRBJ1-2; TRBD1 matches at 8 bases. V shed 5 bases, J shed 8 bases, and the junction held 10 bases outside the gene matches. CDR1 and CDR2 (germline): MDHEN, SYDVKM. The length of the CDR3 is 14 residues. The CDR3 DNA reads TGTGCCAGCAGTCCCGACGGACAGGGAAGAGGCTACACCTTC. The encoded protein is CASSPDGQGRGYTF.

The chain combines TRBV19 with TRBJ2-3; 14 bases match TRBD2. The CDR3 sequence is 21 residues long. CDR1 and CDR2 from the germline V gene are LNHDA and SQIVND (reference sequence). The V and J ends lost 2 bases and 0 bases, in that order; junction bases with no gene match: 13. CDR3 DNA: TGTGCCAGTAGTATACGGAGGAGGGGACTAGCGGGAGTGGGGAGCACAGATACGCAGTATTTT. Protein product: CASSIRRRGLAGVGSTDTQYF.

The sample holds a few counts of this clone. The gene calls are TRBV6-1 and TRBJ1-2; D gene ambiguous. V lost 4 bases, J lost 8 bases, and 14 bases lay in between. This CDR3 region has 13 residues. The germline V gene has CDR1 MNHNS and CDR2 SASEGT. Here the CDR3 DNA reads TGTGCCAGCAGTGGGACTGGGGAGATAGGCTACACCTTC. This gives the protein CASSGTGEIGYTF.

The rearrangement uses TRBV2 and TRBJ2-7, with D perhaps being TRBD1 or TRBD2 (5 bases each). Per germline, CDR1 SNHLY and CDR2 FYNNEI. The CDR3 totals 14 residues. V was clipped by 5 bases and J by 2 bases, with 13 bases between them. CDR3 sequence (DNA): TGTGCCAGCAGTAAGTGGTCGGGACCCTACGAGCAGTACTTC. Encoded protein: CASSKWSGPYEQYF.

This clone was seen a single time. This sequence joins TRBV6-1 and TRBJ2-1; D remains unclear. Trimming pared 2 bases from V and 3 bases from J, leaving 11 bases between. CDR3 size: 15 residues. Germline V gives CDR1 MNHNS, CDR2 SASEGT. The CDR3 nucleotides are TGTGCCAGCAGTGAATCGGCCCCAAACTACAATGAGCAGTTCTTC. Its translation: CASSESAPNYNEQFF.

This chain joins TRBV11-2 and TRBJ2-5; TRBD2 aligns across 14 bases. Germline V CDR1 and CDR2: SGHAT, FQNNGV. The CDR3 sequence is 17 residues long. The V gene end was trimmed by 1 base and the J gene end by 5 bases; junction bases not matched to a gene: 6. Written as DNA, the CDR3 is TGTGCCAGCAGCTTAGGGGGACTAGCGGGAGTTTGGGAGACCCAGTACTTC. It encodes CASSLGGLAGVWETQYF.

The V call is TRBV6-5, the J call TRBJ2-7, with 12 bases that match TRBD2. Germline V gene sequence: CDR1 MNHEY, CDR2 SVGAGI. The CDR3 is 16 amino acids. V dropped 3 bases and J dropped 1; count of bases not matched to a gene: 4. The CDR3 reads CASSYTSGGTSYEQYF. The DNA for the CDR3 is TGTGCCAGCAGTTATACTAGCGGGGGGACATCCTACGAGCAGTACTTC.

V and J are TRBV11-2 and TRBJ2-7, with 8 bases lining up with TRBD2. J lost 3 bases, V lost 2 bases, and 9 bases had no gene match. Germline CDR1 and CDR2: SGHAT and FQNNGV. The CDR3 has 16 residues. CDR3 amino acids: CASSLRAGVDYYEQYF. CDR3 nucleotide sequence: TGTGCCAGCAGCTTACGAGCGGGGGTAGACTACTACGAGCAGTACTTC.

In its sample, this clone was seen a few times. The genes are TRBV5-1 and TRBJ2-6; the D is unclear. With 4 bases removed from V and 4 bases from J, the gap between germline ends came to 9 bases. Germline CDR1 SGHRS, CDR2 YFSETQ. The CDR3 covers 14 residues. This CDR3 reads CASSPTPGANVLTF. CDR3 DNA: TGCGCCAGCAGCCCAACCCCGGGGGCCAACGTCCTGACTTTC.

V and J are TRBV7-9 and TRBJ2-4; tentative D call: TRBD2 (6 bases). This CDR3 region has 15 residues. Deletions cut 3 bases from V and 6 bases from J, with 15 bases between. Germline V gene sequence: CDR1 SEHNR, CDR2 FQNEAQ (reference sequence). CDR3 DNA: TGTGCCAGCAGCTTTGTGACGGGAGCGGGAAACATTCAGTACTTC. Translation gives CASSFVTGAGNIQYF.

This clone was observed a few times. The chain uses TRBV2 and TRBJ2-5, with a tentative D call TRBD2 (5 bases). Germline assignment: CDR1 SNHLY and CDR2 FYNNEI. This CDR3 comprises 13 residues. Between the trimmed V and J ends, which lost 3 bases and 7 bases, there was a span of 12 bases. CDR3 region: CASSERVVTTQYF. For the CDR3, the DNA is TGTGCCAGCAGTGAGCGGGTAGTGACGACCCAGTACTTC. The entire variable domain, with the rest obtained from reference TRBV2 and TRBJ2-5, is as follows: EPEVTQTPSHQVTQMGQEVILRCVPISNHLYFYWYRQILGQKVEFLVSFYNNEISEKSEIFDDQFSVERPDGSNFTLKIRSTKLEDSAMYFCASSERVVTTQYFGPGTRLLVL.

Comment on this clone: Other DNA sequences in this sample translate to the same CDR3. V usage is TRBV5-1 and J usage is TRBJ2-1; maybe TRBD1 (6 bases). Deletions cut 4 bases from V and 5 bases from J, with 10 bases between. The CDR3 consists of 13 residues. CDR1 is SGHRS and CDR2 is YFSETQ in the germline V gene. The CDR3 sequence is CASSVDRNNEQFF. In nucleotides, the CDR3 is TGCGCCAGCAGCGTGGACAGAAACAATGAGCAGTTCTTC.